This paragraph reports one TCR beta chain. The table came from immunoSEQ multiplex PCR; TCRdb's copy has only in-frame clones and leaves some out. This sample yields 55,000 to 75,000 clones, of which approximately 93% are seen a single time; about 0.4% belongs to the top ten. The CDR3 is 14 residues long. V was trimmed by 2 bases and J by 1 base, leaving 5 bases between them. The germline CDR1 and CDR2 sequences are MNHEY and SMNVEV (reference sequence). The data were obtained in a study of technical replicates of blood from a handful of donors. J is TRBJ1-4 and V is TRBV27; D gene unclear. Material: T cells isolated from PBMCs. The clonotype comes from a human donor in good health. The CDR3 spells CASSLRGTNEKLFF. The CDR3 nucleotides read TGTGCCAGCAGTTTACGGGGAACTAATGAAAAACTGTTTTTT.